Listed here are 26 T cell receptor beta chains from one sample, sequenced in a study of T-cell memory formation after mild COVID-19. Via MiXCR, TCRdb re-called the 5' RACE reads, giving one row per CDR3 protein. The data hold hundreds of thousands of distinct CDR3 sequences, with around 15% observed a single time. The specimen was PBMCs or a T cell subset sorted from them (not recorded which). These receptors were collected from a man younger than 30 who had mild COVID-19 (a few samples of this study predate the infection). Cell type and time point are not known.

This clonotype showed up just a few times. V is TRBV5-1 and J is TRBJ2-7; D not resolved. Germline V gives CDR1 SGHRS, CDR2 YFSETQ. Trimming took off 0 bases at V and 0 bases at J, with 10 bases between the two ends. CDR3 length equals 15 residues. The CDR3 sequence: CASSLGPGDSYEQYF. The DNA for the CDR3 is TGCGCCAGCAGCTTGGGGCCAGGAGACTCCTACGAGCAGTACTTC.

The chain employs TRBV6-4 and TRBJ2-3, with D possibly TRBD2 on 7 matching bases. This CDR3 region has 15 residues. V was pared by 0 bases and J by 7 bases, with 14 bases between. The V gene's germline CDR1 is MRHNA and CDR2 SNTAGT. CDR3 region: CASSDSRGAPNTQYF. The DNA of the CDR3 is TGTGCCAGCAGTGACTCTCGGGGGGCACCTAATACGCAGTATTTT.

The V and J genes are TRBV5-4 and TRBJ2-3; D is unresolved. The germline CDR1 and CDR2 sequences are SGHNT and YYREEE (reference sequence). V lost 3 bases, J lost 1 base, and 18 bases lay in between. CDR3 length: 17 residues. The CDR3 here is CASSSPDLGFGTDTQYF. The CDR3 region has the DNA TGTGCCAGCAGCTCCCCTGATTTAGGGTTTGGCACAGATACGCAGTATTTT. The complete variable domain, with remaining parts taken from reference TRBV5-4 and TRBJ2-3, reads ETGVTQSPTHLIKTRGQQVTLRCSSQSGHNTVSWYQQALGQGPQFIFQYYREEENGRGNFPPRFSGLQFPNYSSELNVNALELDDSALYLCASSSPDLGFGTDTQYFGPGTRLTVL.

This clonotype was detected only a few times. This rearrangement joins TRBV7-9 to TRBJ2-5; D is perhaps TRBD1 or TRBD2 (5 bases each). This CDR3 spans 14 amino acids. V was pared by 2 bases and J by 5 bases, with 12 bases between. CDR1 is SEHNR and CDR2 is FQNEAQ in the germline V gene (reference sequence). The CDR3 here is CASSLPRGVETQYF. DNA of the CDR3: TGTGCCAGCAGCTTACCAAGGGGAGTGGAGACCCAGTACTTC.

Here the CDR3 reads CASSAGPMETQYF. CDR3 bases: TGTGCCAGCAGCGCCGGCCCGATGGAGACCCAGTACTTC. This chain links TRBV9 with TRBJ2-5; no clear D gene. The CDR3 is made up of 13 amino acids. Germline V gene data show CDR1 as SGDLS and CDR2 as YYNGEE. V lost 3 bases to trimming and J lost 5 bases, with 11 bases between them.

This clonotype was counted ten times or more. The chain has TRBV29-1 and TRBJ2-7, with TRBD1 as a possible D gene (5 bases). The germline V and J ends were trimmed by 6 bases and 1 base, with 13 bases remaining between them. The CDR3 length is 13 residues. The V gene's germline CDR1 is SQVTM and CDR2 ANQGSEA. CDR3 nucleotide sequence: TGCAGCGTGGCGAGACAGTTTTCCTACGAGCAGTACTTC. Translated: CSVARQFSYEQYF.

The chain joins TRBV2 to TRBJ2-3; 7 positions agree with TRBD2. After removal of 0 bases from V and 3 bases from J, the junction contained 6 bases not matched to a gene. The CDR3 is 16 amino acids. Germline V lookup: CDR1 SNHLY, CDR2 FYNNEI. The CDR3 loop is CASSEALTGGTDTQYF. The CDR3 DNA is TGTGCCAGCAGTGAAGCGCTTACGGGAGGTACAGATACGCAGTATTTT. Full variable domain (remainder filled in from reference TRBV2 and TRBJ2-3): EPEVTQTPSHQVTQMGQEVILRCVPISNHLYFYWYRQILGQKVEFLVSFYNNEISEKSEIFDDQFSVERPDGSNFTLKIRSTKLEDSAMYFCASSEALTGGTDTQYFGPGTRLTVL.

This clonotype showed up just once. This chain joins TRBV7-9 and TRBJ1-2, with a weak D call TRBD1 (5 bases). There are 15 residues in the CDR3. The V end was cut by 5 bases, the J end by 3 bases, with 16 bases between. Germline V lookup: CDR1 SEHNR, CDR2 FQNEAQ (reference sequence). The CDR3 is CASSPPQGRDYGYTF. The CDR3 DNA reads as TGTGCCAGCAGCCCCCCCCAGGGCAGGGACTATGGCTACACCTTC. Full variable domain (remainder filled in from reference TRBV7-9 and TRBJ1-2): DTGVSQNPRHKITKRGQNVTFRCDPISEHNRLYWYRQTLGQGPEFLTYFQNEAQLEKSRLLSDRFSAERPKGSFSTLEIQRTEQGDSAMYLCASSPPQGRDYGYTFGSGTRLTVV.

V usage is TRBV10-3 and J usage is TRBJ2-1, with 8 bases fitting TRBD2. The germline V gene has CDR1 ENHRY and CDR2 SYGVKD. The CDR3 covers 17 residues. With V trimmed by 8 bases and J by 4 bases, 16 bases remained unmatched. The CDR3 region has the DNA TGTGCCATCGTTGAGACTTTACTAGCGGACCGGTACAATGAGCAGTTCTTC. Its protein product is CAIVETLLADRYNEQFF.

The chain recombines TRBV29-1 with TRBJ1-1; 7 bases map to TRBD1. Germline CDR1 and CDR2: SQVTM and ANQGSEA. This CDR3 is 14 amino acids long. V trimming: 1 base; J trimming: 2 bases; junction bases outside the gene matches: 4. This CDR3 is CSVEGDSINTEAFF. The CDR3 DNA is TGCAGCGTTGAAGGGGACAGCATTAACACTGAAGCTTTCTTT.

The chain combines TRBV5-5 with TRBJ1-2; D uncertain. V lost 0 bases to trimming and J lost 2 bases, with 8 bases between them. The CDR3 contains 14 residues. Per the germline V gene, CDR1 is SGHKS and CDR2 is YYEKEE (reference sequence). The CDR3 loop reads CASSLGGQNYGYTF. The CDR3 region has the DNA TGTGCCAGCAGCTTGGGAGGGCAGAACTATGGCTACACCTTC.

The genes are TRBV7-2 and TRBJ1-2; D uncertain. The CDR3 totals 14 residues. The V end lost 5 bases, the J end lost 4 bases, and 14 bases lay between the germline ends. Germline-derived CDR1 and CDR2 are SGHTA and FQGNSA. This chain's CDR3 is CASSPNSAAYGYTF. The CDR3, as DNA: TGTGCCAGCAGCCCTAACTCCGCGGCCTATGGCTACACCTTC.

This chain connects TRBV12-3 or TRBV12-4 to TRBJ2-3, with 9 positions matching TRBD2. V lost 7 bases, J lost 2 bases, and 13 bases stayed unmatched. CDR3 length: 17 residues. This CDR3 is CASIFNPLAGNTDTQYF. CDR3 nucleotides: TGTGCCAGCATCTTTAATCCGCTAGCGGGGAACACAGATACGCAGTATTTT.

The table lists this clonotype with a few counts. The V and J genes are TRBV6-2 or TRBV6-3 and TRBJ2-7, with TRBD2 identical over 7 bases. The CDR3 loop spans 13 amino acids. From germline, CDR1 is MNHEY and CDR2 SVGEGT. J gave up 0 bases and V 8 bases, and 4 bases lay outside the gene matches. The CDR3 nucleotides are TGTGCCAGCCGGGAGGTGCCCTCCTACGAGCAGTACTTC. Translating gives CASREVPSYEQYF.

This clonotype showed up just a few times. The chain couples TRBV12-3 or TRBV12-4 to TRBJ2-5, with TRBD2 matching over 8 bases. The length of the CDR3 is 15 residues. V trimming: 3 bases; J trimming: 3 bases; junction bases outside the gene matches: 6. The CDR3 is CASSFYRRGEETQYF. The CDR3 bases are TGTGCCAGCAGTTTTTACCGGCGGGGGGAAGAGACCCAGTACTTC.

The sample holds a few counts of this clonotype. The gene calls are TRBV29-1 and TRBJ1-1; D remains unclear. Germline CDR1 and CDR2: SQVTM and ANQGSEA. V was pared by 3 bases and J by 3 bases, with 5 bases between. This CDR3 comprises 11 residues. The CDR3 protein is CSVEGDTEAFF. The CDR3 region has the DNA TGCAGCGTTGAGGGTGACACTGAAGCTTTCTTT.

The rearrangement links TRBV7-7 to TRBJ2-2, with D uncertain. Germline V gives CDR1 SSHAT, CDR2 FNYEAQ (reference sequence). The CDR3 runs to 13 residues. The V gene lost 5 bases and the J gene lost 5 bases, with 9 bases spanning the gap. The CDR3 region has the DNA TGTGCCAGCAGCCTCCCCCAAACCGGGGAGCTGTTTTTT. Translating gives CASSLPQTGELFF.

This clonotype was detected a few times. CDR3 sequence (DNA): TGTGCCAGCAGCTCCCAGGGTGTTAGCGCTGAAGCTTTCTTT. Translated, it gives CASSSQGVSAEAFF. The V gene is TRBV7-6, the J gene TRBJ1-1; a weak D match, TRBD1 (5 bases). The CDR3 spans 14 residues. The germline V and J ends were trimmed by 4 bases and 6 bases, with 15 bases remaining between them. Germline lookup yields CDR1 SGHVS and CDR2 FNYEAQ.

The J gene is TRBJ2-5, the V gene TRBV5-1; D is possibly TRBD1 (6 bases). The V gene lost 4 bases and the J gene lost 4 bases, with 17 bases spanning the gap. This CDR3 spans 15 amino acids. The germline V gene has CDR1 SGHRS and CDR2 YFSETQ. The CDR3 protein is CASSPGTNTGETQYF. The CDR3 nucleotides are TGCGCCAGCAGCCCCGGGACAAATACGGGAGAGACCCAGTACTTC.

This clonotype was observed a few times. The chain links TRBV11-3 to TRBJ2-1; D is tentatively TRBD1 or TRBD2 (5 bases each). V dropped 5 bases and J dropped 6 bases, with 11 bases sitting between them. The CDR3 has 13 amino acids. Germline loops: CDR1 SGHNT, CDR2 YENEEA. In nucleotides, the CDR3 is TGTGCCAGCAGCGCCAGGGCGGGCAATGAGCAGTTCTTC. It translates to CASSARAGNEQFF.

The gene calls are TRBV20-1 and TRBJ2-7; perhaps TRBD2 as D (5 bases). The CDR3 extends over 13 amino acids. Germline-derived CDR1 and CDR2 are DFQATT and SNEGSKA (reference sequence). V was clipped by 6 bases and J by 1 base, with 13 bases between them. The CDR3 spells CSARRTGSYEQYF. The CDR3 coding sequence is TGCAGTGCAAGGCGGACGGGATCCTACGAGCAGTACTTC.

The chain uses TRBV19 and TRBJ2-5; tentatively, D is TRBD1 (5 bases). The V end was cut by 2 bases, the J end by 5 bases, with 9 bases between. Germline CDR1 is LNHDA and CDR2 is SQIVND (reference sequence). CDR3 length: 13 residues. The CDR3 region is CASSIMNRETQYF. The CDR3 nucleotides are TGTGCCAGTAGTATAATGAACAGGGAGACCCAGTACTTC.

This chain joins TRBV6-1 and TRBJ2-7; maybe TRBD1 (6 bases). V lost 2 bases to trimming and J lost 7 bases, with 15 bases between them. Germline V lookup: CDR1 MNHNS, CDR2 SASEGT. CDR3 length: 14 residues. CDR3 residues: CASSERGTGREQYV. The DNA for the CDR3 is TGTGCCAGCAGTGAAAGGGGAACAGGGCGTGAGCAGTACGTC.

J is TRBJ1-2 and V is TRBV12-3 or TRBV12-4; 8 bases match TRBD1. V dropped 5 bases and J dropped 4; count of bases not matched to a gene: 3. This CDR3 has 13 amino acids. DNA of the CDR3: TGTGCCAGCAGTAATACAGGGGGCTATGGCTACACCTTC. It encodes CASSNTGGYGYTF.

The table lists this clonotype with a few counts. The V and J genes are TRBV6-5 and TRBJ2-1, with D maybe TRBD2 (6 bases). V was trimmed by 6 bases and J by 12 bases, leaving 18 bases between them. The CDR3 totals 13 residues. Germline assignment: CDR1 MNHEY and CDR2 SVGAGI. DNA of the CDR3: TGTGCCAGCAGGACCACCGCGGGGTTCATGCAGTTCTTC. It translates to CASRTTAGFMQFF.

This rearrangement joins TRBV7-8 to TRBJ2-7; D remains ambiguous. This CDR3 is 14 amino acids long. Germline V lookup: CDR1 SGHVS, CDR2 FQNEAQ. V was clipped by 0 bases and J by 0 bases, with 6 bases between them. The CDR3 DNA follows: TGTGCCAGCAGCTTAGCCCCGGTCTCCTACGAGCAGTACGTC. It translates to CASSLAPVSYEQYV.